The 4 T cell receptor beta chains below come from one sample, sequenced in a study of regulatory T cells in long-lasting Graves disease (dated by TCRdb to 2020 to 2022). The time point label, read with the paper, signifies: newly diagnosed GD, antithyroid drugs for less than 3 months. For both TCR sequencing and RNA sequencing, RNA was extracted from PBMCs in TRIzol. The receptor library was made with multiplex PCR. The sample was run on an Illumina HiSeq 4000. TCR beta libraries were built with iRepertoire HTBI primers and Arm-PCR amplification of CDR3 regions. The raw public data were reprocessed by TCRdb itself: fastp quality trimming at Q25, MiXCR clonotype calling, in-frame beta chains only. Entries are consolidated by CDR3 protein sequence, retaining the most common genes and DNA. In all, the sample holds about half a million distinct CDR3 sequences, and 12% of those were seen once. The top ten constitute 8% to 10% of the sample.

This sample was also put to use in a study of T cells in Graves' hyperthyroidism and ophthalmopathy.

The specimen was peripheral blood mononuclear cells (PBMCs), collected at new diagnosis, from a patient treated with antithyroid drugs. The receptors were sampled from a woman younger than 45 with Graves disease. Donor details come from another sample of the same person, matched by shared clones.

The J gene is TRBJ2-1, the V gene TRBV20-1; a possible D gene is TRBD2 (6 bases). Between the trimmed V and J ends, which lost 5 bases and 5 bases, there was a span of 13 bases. The CDR3 has 13 residues. Germline V gene data show CDR1 as DFQATT and CDR2 as SNEGSKA (reference sequence). This CDR3 is CSAPSRGDNEQFF. The CDR3 DNA sequence: TGCAGTGCTCCATCGCGGGGAGACAATGAGCAGTTCTTC.

The rearrangement uses TRBV19 and TRBJ1-1; unclear D gene. This CDR3 region has 14 residues. CDR1 is LNHDA, CDR2 SQIVND, per germline (reference sequence). The V end lost 3 bases, the J end lost 1 base, and 9 bases lay between the germline ends. CDR3 DNA sequence: TGTGCCAGTAGTATCGAGTTGGCGAACACTGAAGCTTTCTTT. Translation: CASSIELANTEAFF.

This sequence joins TRBV7-6 and TRBJ1-1; 9 bases line up with TRBD1. The V segment lost 0 bases and the J segment 0 bases; nucleotides outside the gene matches: 8. This CDR3 comprises 18 residues. CDR1 SGHVS and CDR2 FNYEAQ come from the germline V gene. CDR3 bases: TGTGCCAGCAGCTTAGCCGGTGACAGGGGGATAGTGAACACTGAAGCTTTCTTT. Its translation: CASSLAGDRGIVNTEAFF.

This clonotype was observed at least ten times. This chain connects TRBV28 to TRBJ1-4, with 9 bases fitting TRBD1. V dropped 10 bases and J dropped 15; count of bases not matched to a gene: 15. Germline CDR1 MDHEN, CDR2 SYDVKM. CDR3 length: 13 amino acids. This CDR3 is CATLKIGTGRMFF. For the CDR3, the DNA is TGTGCCACCCTTAAGATTGGGACAGGGAGGATGTTTTTT.